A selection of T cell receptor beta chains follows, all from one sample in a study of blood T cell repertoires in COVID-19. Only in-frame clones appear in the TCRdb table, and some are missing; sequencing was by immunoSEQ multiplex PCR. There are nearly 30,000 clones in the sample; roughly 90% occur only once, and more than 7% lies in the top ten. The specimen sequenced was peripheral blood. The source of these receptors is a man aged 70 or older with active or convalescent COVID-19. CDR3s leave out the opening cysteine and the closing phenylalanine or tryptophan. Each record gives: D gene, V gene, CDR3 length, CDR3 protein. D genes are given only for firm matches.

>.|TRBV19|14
ASSIIWGREFDGYT
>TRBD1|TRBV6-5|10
ASRRQGNEQY
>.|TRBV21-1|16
ASSKEEDRSIATGELF
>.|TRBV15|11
ATSLGGADTQY
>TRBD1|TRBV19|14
ASSLPGQGFFYGYT
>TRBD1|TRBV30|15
AWSVRGVGTGHQPQH
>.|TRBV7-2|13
ASSLRRAMGGELF
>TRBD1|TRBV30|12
AWSVGGDADTQY
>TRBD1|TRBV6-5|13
ASRRTGGSNTEAF
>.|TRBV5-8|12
ASSLDRRYQPQH
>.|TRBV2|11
ASTQVRNQPQH
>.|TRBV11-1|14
ASSFQTSLGTDTQY
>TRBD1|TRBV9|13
ASSVIGTGQETQY
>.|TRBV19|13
ASSTPGDTNSPLH
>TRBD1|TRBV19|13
ASSAGDSSNYGYT
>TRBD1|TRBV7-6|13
ASSLEAQGQGSYT
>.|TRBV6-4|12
ASSDLGAGDTQY
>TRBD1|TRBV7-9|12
ATQTGAGGNTIY
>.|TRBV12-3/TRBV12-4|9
ATRLGAGYT
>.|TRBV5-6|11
ASSSTGVETQY
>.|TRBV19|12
ASSVRGWSQPQH
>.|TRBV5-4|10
ASSQVNEKLF
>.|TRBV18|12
ASSTQTGNYGYT
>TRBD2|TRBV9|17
ASTVGGTTVNRNTGELF
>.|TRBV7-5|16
ARSLAGPGLAGKETQY
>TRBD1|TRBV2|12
ASRPTGGGYGYT
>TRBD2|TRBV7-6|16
ASSLGLAGGLLSNEQF
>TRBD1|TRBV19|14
ASILLTGGSGNTIY
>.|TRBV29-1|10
SVVEGNTEAF
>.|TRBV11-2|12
ASSLAGDRGEQF
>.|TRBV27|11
ASSSPGTGEAF
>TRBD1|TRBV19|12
ASSVGTVNYGYT
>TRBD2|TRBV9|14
ASSVWASGSTDTQY
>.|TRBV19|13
ASSIGQFSNTEAF
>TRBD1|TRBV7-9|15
ASSGGTGVHGNQPQH
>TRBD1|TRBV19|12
ASSRTGGDEKLF
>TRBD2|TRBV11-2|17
ASSLAGGRITANTGELF
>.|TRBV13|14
ASSLLFGELNTEAF
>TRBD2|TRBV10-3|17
AISIIFGTSALNTGELF
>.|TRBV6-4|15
ASSVGGGESSYNEQF
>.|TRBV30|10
ALLMWGGGYT
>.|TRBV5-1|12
ASNDITGANVLT
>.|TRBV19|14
ASSIVSRKEDTEAF
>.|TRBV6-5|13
ASSYSSGPSDTQY
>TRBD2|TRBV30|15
AWSDGLTSGSTDTQY
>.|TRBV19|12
ASSMGRINEKLF
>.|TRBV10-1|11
ANSIGNKGEQF
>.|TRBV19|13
ASSIYNGAGNEQF
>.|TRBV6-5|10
ASRGGNTEAF
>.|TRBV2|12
ASSLLGRLTEQY
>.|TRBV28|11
ALGGASNYGYT
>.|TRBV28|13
ALRGGGRTNYGYT
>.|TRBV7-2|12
ASSLIILNTEAF
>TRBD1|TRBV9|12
ASGAGTGGAEAF
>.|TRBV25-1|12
ASSELKSVETQY
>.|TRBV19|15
ASSILGGVVSNQPQH
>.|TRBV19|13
ASINQGLNTGELF